A single sample is the source of the 8 T cell receptor beta chains below, sequenced in a study of blood T cell repertoires in COVID-19. Sequenced by immunoSEQ multiplex PCR; TCRdb stores in-frame clones only, minus some. The sample contains about 180,000 clones, 80% to 90% of which appear only once. The sequencing input was peripheral blood. These receptors were obtained from a man aged 50 or older with active or convalescent COVID-19.

The V and J genes are TRBV7-3 and TRBJ2-2; D is perhaps TRBD1 (5 bases). V lost 5 bases and J lost 0, with 7 bases in between. This CDR3 is built from 14 residues. Germline values: CDR1 SGHTA, CDR2 FQGTGA. CDR3 sequence reads: CASSLGANTGELFF. The CDR3 DNA sequence: TGTGCCAGCAGCCTAGGGGCGAACACCGGGGAGCTGTTTTTT.

The V call is TRBV3-1 (or the pseudogene TRBV3-2), the J call TRBJ2-7, with 8 nucleotides matching TRBD1. Per germline, CDR1 LGHDT and CDR2 YNNKEL (reference sequence). The CDR3 consists of 16 residues. The J segment lost 0 bases and the V segment lost 3 bases, leaving 7 bases of the junction unmatched. The DNA for the CDR3 is TGTGCCAGCAGCCAGCCAGGGGGCTCGAGCTCCTACGAGCAGTACTTC. This codes for CASSQPGGSSSYEQYF.

This chain connects TRBV28 to TRBJ1-4, with 7 bases that match TRBD1. CDR1 MDHEN and CDR2 SYDVKM come from the germline V gene. Trimming at V came to 5 bases and at J to 0 bases, leaving 6 bases not matched to a gene. This CDR3 spans 16 amino acids. CDR3 bases: TGTGCCAGCAGTCCCGGACAGGTATCAACTAATGAAAAACTGTTTTTT. Protein sequence: CASSPGQVSTNEKLFF.

The chain uses TRBV5-4 and TRBJ2-3; D may be TRBD1 (6 bases). Deletions cut 10 bases from V and 0 bases from J, with 27 bases between. Germline CDR1 reads SGHNT; CDR2 reads YYREEE (reference sequence). The CDR3 has 18 residues. DNA for the CDR3: TGTGCCGTACCATCGCTGGGGGCGCAGCGTGGGAGCACAGATACGCAGTATTTT. Encoded protein: CAVPSLGAQRGSTDTQYF.

The J gene is TRBJ2-1, the V gene TRBV14; 13 nucleotides match TRBD2. The CDR3 length is 14 residues. The germline V gene encodes CDR1 SGHDN and CDR2 FVKESK. Unmatched junction bases numbered 2, after V lost 4 bases and J lost 8 bases. The chain's CDR3 is CASSRTSGSYEQFF. The CDR3 bases are TGTGCCAGCAGCCGGACTAGCGGGAGCTATGAGCAGTTCTTC.

The rearrangement uses TRBV20-1 and TRBJ2-5; D remains unclear. Germline V CDR1 and CDR2: DFQATT, SNEGSKA (reference sequence). CDR3 length: 11 residues. V was trimmed by 7 bases and J by 5 bases, leaving 11 bases between them. CDR3 residues: CSGVVVETQYF. The CDR3 nucleotides read TGCAGTGGTGTAGTTGTGGAGACCCAGTACTTC.

The chain has TRBV10-3 and TRBJ2-2; 8 nucleotides match TRBD1. Germline lookup yields CDR1 ENHRY and CDR2 SYGVKD. The CDR3 loop spans 13 amino acids. V lost 10 bases, J lost 6 bases, and 7 bases stayed unmatched. The CDR3 coding sequence is TGTGCCACAACCGGGACAGGCGCCGGGGAGCTGTTTTTT. Amino acid sequence: CATTGTGAGELFF.

This clone occurred a few times. The chain employs TRBV19 and TRBJ2-2, with 8 positions matching TRBD2. The length of the CDR3 is 15 residues. V was pared by 7 bases and J by 1 base, with 5 bases of the junction left unmatched. Germline V lookup: CDR1 LNHDA, CDR2 SQIVND (reference sequence). In nucleotides, the CDR3 is TGTGCCAGTATGGTCAGCGGGGGGAACACCGGGGAGCTGTTTTTT. It specifies CASMVSGGNTGELFF.